The clone carrying this TCR beta chain occurred many times. The antigen remains unidentified. TCR alpha and beta CDR3 regions were amplified from RNA using iRepertoire nested multiplex PCR. Each CDR3 protein is one row after TCRdb ran MiXCR on the multiplex PCR reads. Here the sample spans 110,000 or so distinct CDR3 sequences, under 30% being singletons. The CDR3 totals 16 residues. V dropped 5 bases and J dropped 2; count of bases not matched to a gene: 6. This sample was taken from a study of glioma-infiltrating T cells. Study observations and caveats: CDR3 overlap between tissue and blood was very small.

This receptor was obtained from a human donor with low-grade glioma or glioblastoma, undergoing nonglioma brain surgery, or in good health (not recorded which). The rearrangement links TRBV12-3 or TRBV12-4 to TRBJ2-3; TRBD2 agrees at 11 bases. The sequencing sample was made of glioma tissue, nonneoplastic brain tissue, or PBMCs (not recorded which). CDR3 loop: CASSGTSGGPTDTQYF. The DNA of the CDR3 is TGTGCCAGCAGTGGGACTAGCGGAGGCCCCACAGATACGCAGTATTTT.